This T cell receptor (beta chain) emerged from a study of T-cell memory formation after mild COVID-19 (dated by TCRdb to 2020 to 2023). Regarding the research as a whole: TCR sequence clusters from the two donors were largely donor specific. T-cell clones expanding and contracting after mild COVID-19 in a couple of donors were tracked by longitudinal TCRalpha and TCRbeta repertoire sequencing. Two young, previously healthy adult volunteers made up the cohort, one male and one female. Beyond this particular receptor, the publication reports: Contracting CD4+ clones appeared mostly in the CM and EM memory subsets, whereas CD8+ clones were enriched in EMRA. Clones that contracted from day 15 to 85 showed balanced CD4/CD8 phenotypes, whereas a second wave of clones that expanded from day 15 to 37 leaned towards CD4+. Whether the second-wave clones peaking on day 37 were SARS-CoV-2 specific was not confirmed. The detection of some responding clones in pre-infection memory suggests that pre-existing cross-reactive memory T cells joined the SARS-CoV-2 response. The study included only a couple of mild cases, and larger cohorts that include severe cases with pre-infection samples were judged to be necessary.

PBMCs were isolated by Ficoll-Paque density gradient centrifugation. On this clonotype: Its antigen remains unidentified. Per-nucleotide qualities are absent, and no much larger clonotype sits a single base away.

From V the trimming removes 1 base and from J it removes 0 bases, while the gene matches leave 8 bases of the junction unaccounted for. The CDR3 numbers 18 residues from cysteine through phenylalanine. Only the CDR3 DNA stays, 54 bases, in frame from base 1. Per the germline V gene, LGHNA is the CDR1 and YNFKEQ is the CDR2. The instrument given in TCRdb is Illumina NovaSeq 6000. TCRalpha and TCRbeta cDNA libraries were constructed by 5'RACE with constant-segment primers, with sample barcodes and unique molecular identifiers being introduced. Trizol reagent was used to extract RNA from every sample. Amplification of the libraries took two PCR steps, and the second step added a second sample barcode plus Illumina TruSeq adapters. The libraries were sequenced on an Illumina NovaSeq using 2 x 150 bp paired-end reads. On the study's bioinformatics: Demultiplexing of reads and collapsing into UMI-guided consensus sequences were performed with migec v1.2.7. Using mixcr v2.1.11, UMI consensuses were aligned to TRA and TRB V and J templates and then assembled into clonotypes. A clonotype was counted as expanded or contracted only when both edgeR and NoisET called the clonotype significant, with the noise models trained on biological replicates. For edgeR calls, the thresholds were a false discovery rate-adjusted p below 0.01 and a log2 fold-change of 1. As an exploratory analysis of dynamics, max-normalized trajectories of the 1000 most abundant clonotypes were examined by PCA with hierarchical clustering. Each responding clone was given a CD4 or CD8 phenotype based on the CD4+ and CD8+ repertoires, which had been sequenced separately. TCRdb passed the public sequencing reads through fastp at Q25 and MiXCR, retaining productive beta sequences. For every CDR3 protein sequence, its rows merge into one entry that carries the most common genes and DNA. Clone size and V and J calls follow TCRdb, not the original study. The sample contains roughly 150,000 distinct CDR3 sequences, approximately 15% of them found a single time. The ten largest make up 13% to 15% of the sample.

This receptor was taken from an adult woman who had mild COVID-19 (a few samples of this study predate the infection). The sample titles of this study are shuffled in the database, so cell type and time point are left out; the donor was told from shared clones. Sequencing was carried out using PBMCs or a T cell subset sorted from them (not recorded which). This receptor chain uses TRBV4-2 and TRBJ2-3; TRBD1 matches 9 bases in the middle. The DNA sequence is TGTGCCAGCAGCCAAGTTAGGGGGACAGGGACTAGCACAGATACGCAGTATTTT. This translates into CASSQVRGTGTSTDTQYF.